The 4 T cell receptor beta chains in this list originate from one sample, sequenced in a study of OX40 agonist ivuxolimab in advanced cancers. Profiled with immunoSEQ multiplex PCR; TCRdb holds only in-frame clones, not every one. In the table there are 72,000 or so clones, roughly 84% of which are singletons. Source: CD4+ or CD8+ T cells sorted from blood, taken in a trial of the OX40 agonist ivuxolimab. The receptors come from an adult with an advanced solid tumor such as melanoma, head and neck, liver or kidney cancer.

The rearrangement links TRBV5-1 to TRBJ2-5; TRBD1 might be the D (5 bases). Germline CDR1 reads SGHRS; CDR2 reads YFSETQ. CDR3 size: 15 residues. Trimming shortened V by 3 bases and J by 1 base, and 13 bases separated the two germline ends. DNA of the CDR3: TGCGCCAGCAGCTCTCCGGGTAGGGGCCAAGAGACCCAGTACTTC. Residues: CASSSPGRGQETQYF.

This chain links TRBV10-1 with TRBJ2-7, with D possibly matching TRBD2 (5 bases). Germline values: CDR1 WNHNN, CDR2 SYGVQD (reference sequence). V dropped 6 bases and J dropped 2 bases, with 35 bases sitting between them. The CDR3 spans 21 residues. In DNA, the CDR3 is TGCGCCAGCAGCTGGCTGGGAGCGCCGGCCAACCACTATCGTCAAACCTACGAGCAGTACTTC. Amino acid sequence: CASSWLGAPANHYRQTYEQYF.

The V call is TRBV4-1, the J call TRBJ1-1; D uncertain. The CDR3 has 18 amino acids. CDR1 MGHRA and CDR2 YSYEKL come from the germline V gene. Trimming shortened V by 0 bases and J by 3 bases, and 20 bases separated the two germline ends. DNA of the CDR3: TGCGCCAGCAGCCAAGACCGCCCTTTGGGAGGGCCGGACACTGAAGCTTTCTTT. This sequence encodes CASSQDRPLGGPDTEAFF.

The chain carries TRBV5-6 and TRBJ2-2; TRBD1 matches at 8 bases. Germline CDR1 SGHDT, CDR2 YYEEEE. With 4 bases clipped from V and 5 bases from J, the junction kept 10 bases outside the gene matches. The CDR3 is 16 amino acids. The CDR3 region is CASSGTQGARTGELFF. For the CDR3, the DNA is TGTGCCAGCAGCGGGACCCAGGGGGCGAGGACCGGGGAGCTGTTTTTT. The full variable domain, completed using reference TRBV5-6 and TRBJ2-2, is DAGVTQSPTHLIKTRGQQVTLRCSPKSGHDTVSWYQQALGQGPQFIFQYYEEEERQRGNFPDRFSGHQFPNYSSELNVNALLLGDSALYLCASSGTQGARTGELFFGEGSRLTVL.